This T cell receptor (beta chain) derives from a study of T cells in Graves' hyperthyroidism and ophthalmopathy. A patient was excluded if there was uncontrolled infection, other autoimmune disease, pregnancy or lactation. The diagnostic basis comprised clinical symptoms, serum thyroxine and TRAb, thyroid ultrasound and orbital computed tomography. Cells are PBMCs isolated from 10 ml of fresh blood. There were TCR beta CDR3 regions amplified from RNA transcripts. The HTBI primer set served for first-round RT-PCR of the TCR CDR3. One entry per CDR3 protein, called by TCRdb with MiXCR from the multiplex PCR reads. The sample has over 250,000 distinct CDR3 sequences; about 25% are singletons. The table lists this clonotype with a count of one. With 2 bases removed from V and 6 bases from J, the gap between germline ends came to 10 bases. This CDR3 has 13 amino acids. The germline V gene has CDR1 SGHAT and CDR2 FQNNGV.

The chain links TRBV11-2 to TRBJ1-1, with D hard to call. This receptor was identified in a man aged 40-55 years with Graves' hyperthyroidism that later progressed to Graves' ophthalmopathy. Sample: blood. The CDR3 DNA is TGTGCCAGCAGCTTATTGGTCCCGTCTGAAGCTTTCTTT. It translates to CASSLLVPSEAFF.